Below, 23 T cell receptor beta chains from the same sample are listed, as sequenced in a study of beta chain features in type 1 diabetes. Notes on the study in general: In every one of the four CD4+ subsets, TCRB CDR3s were moderately but significantly shorter in Type 1 diabetes patients.

Their antigens are not known. Isolated RNA was reverse transcribed in full, so expressed TCRB transcripts were sequenced. Some clones are missing from TCRdb's copy, which holds only in-frame ones; the method was immunoSEQ multiplex PCR. The table has around 650,000 clones, roughly an eighth seen once; the top ten hold around 0.12%. The source material was naive CD4+ T cells from blood. The receptors were sampled from a man between 25 and 39 years old with type 1 diabetes.

V usage is TRBV9 and J usage is TRBJ2-5; D unresolved. CDR1 and CDR2 from the germline V gene are SGDLS and YYNGEE. The ends were cut back, 2 bases at V and 4 bases at J, with 9 bases in the middle. The CDR3 consists of 13 residues. Here the CDR3 reads CASSVDERETQYF. CDR3 nucleotides: TGTGCCAGCAGCGTCGACGAGAGAGAGACCCAGTACTTC.

This clone was seen only a few times. This rearrangement joins TRBV4-2 to TRBJ2-1; the match to TRBD2 covers 14 bases. With V trimmed by 4 bases and J by 6 bases, 8 bases remained unmatched. CDR1 is LGHNA, CDR2 YNFKEQ, per germline. This CDR3 comprises 17 residues. In DNA form, the CDR3 reads TGTGCCAGCAGCCCCCTACCGACTAGCGGGGGGGCCAATGAGCAGTTCTTC. This codes for CASSPLPTSGGANEQFF.

In its sample, this clone was seen a few times. This chain uses TRBV28 with TRBJ2-5; D perhaps matches TRBD1 (6 bases). The V gene lost 5 bases and the J gene lost 4 bases, with 20 bases spanning the gap. This CDR3 is built from 16 residues. The germline V gene has CDR1 MDHEN and CDR2 SYDVKM. CDR3 in amino acids: CASSPPGQGLGETQYF. The CDR3 DNA follows: TGTGCCAGCAGTCCCCCCGGTCAGGGGCTGGGAGAGACCCAGTACTTC.

This clone was seen a handful of times. V and J are TRBV20-1 and TRBJ2-7, with D hard to call. The germline gives CDR1 DFQATT, CDR2 SNEGSKA (reference sequence). Trimming pared 8 bases from V and 3 bases from J, leaving 8 bases between. The CDR3 is 10 residues long. CDR3 nucleotide sequence: TGCAGTCCACAAGGCTACGAGCAGTACTTC. Translated: CSPQGYEQYF.

This clone was observed a handful of times. This chain uses TRBV6-5 with TRBJ2-5; D gene unclear. Trimming removed 4 bases from V and 2 bases from J, with 11 bases in between. Germline CDR1 and CDR2: MNHEY and SVGAGI. The CDR3 loop spans 14 amino acids. The CDR3 DNA sequence: TGTGCCAGCAGTTCGGTCGTTGTTCAAGAGACCCAGTACTTC. It yields the protein CASSSVVVQETQYF.

The chain combines TRBV28 with TRBJ2-1, with D possibly matching TRBD2 (5 bases). This CDR3 spans 12 amino acids. In germline, CDR1 is MDHEN, CDR2 SYDVKM. Between the trimmed V and J ends, which lost 5 bases and 11 bases, there was a span of 13 bases. This chain's CDR3 is CASSTEGAQQFF. The CDR3 DNA reads as TGTGCCAGCAGTACCGAGGGTGCACAGCAGTTCTTC. Full variable domain (missing parts from reference TRBV28 and TRBJ2-1): DVKVTQSSRYLVKRTGEKVFLECVQDMDHENMFWYRQDPGLGLRLIYFSYDVKMKEKGDIPEGYSVSREKKERFSLILESASTNQTSMYLCASSTEGAQQFFGPGTRLTVL.

The chain couples TRBV18 to TRBJ2-3; D uncertain. The CDR3 consists of 15 residues. The germline V and J ends were trimmed by 1 base and 2 bases, with 10 bases remaining between them. Germline V gene sequence: CDR1 KGHSH, CDR2 LQKENI. The CDR3 region is CASSPRVGNTDTQYF. The CDR3 coding sequence is TGTGCCAGCTCACCACGGGTCGGAAACACAGATACGCAGTATTTT.

This clone was detected a few times. The chain links TRBV10-3 to TRBJ2-7, with D hard to call. This CDR3 comprises 15 residues. The germline gives CDR1 ENHRY, CDR2 SYGVKD. V lost 0 bases to trimming and J lost 0 bases, with 9 bases between them. The CDR3 DNA follows: TGTGCCATCAGTGAGTCGGCAAAGAGCTCCTACGAGCAGTACTTC. Amino acid sequence: CAISESAKSSYEQYF.

This clone has more than one count but fewer than ten. The rearrangement uses TRBV27 and TRBJ1-1, with 7 bases fitting TRBD1. CDR1 and CDR2 (germline): MNHEY, SMNVEV (reference sequence). The J segment lost 1 base and the V segment lost 5 bases, leaving 7 bases of the junction unmatched. The CDR3 has 15 amino acids. The CDR3 is CASSHTGEANTEAFF. The CDR3 DNA reads as TGTGCCAGCAGTCATACAGGGGAGGCGAACACTGAAGCTTTCTTT.

This clone was detected only a few times. The rearrangement uses TRBV4-3 and TRBJ1-1; 8 bases line up with TRBD1. The germline gives CDR1 LGHNA, CDR2 YSLEER. Trimming took 3 bases from V and 6 from J; bases not matched to a gene: 12. CDR3 length: 16 residues. The CDR3 reads CASSQDPDRAKSEAFF. CDR3 sequence (DNA): TGCGCCAGCAGCCAGGACCCGGACAGGGCCAAGTCTGAAGCTTTCTTT.

This clone came up a few times. V and J are TRBV4-2 and TRBJ2-4; D possibly corresponds to TRBD2 (6 bases). The CDR3 length is 17 residues. V was cut by 0 bases and J by 8 bases, with 20 bases left in between. The germline V gene encodes CDR1 LGHNA and CDR2 YNFKEQ. The CDR3 spells CASSQEGTGVLRDIQYF. The CDR3, as DNA: TGTGCCAGCAGCCAAGAGGGTACGGGGGTCTTAAGGGACATTCAGTACTTC.

This clone was recorded once. The chain recombines TRBV9 with TRBJ2-5; 9 bases line up with TRBD1. V shed 4 bases and J 4 bases; nucleotides not matched to a gene: 8. The CDR3 loop spans 15 amino acids. The V gene's germline CDR1 is SGDLS and CDR2 YYNGEE. The CDR3 sequence: CASSPGTGRGETQYF. CDR3 bases: TGTGCCAGCAGCCCCGGGACAGGGCGGGGAGAGACCCAGTACTTC.

The rearrangement joins TRBV7-9 to TRBJ1-2; D unresolved. With 3 bases removed from V and 0 bases from J, the gap between germline ends came to 14 bases. CDR3 length: 16 residues. In germline, CDR1 is SEHNR, CDR2 FQNEAQ (reference sequence). In nucleotides, the CDR3 is TGTGCCAGCAGCTTTCCCCAGGCCGCTACTAACTATGGCTACACCTTC. Translation: CASSFPQAATNYGYTF.

The chain joins TRBV9 to TRBJ2-5; 8 bases fit TRBD1. Trimming removed 0 bases from V and 2 bases from J; junction bases left unmatched: 9. The CDR3 runs to 17 residues. The germline V gene encodes CDR1 SGDLS and CDR2 YYNGEE. In DNA, the CDR3 is TGTGCCAGCAGCGTAGCCTATCCCGGGACAGGTCAAGAGACCCAGTACTTC. Its translation is CASSVAYPGTGQETQYF.

The chain links TRBV30 to TRBJ1-3, with D perhaps TRBD1 (6 bases). The CDR3 covers 15 residues. The V gene's germline CDR1 is GTSNPN and CDR2 SVGIG (reference sequence). Deletions cut 7 bases from V and 1 base from J, with 17 bases between. The CDR3 reads CALLSGGLSGNTIYF. CDR3 nucleotide sequence: TGTGCCTTATTGAGTGGGGGGCTTTCTGGAAACACCATATATTTT.

This clone has a handful of counts. This sequence joins TRBV6-5 and TRBJ2-7; D is uncertain. CDR3 size: 14 residues. Trimming shortened V by 5 bases and J by 3 bases, and 14 bases separated the two germline ends. CDR1 is MNHEY, CDR2 SVGAGI, per germline. The CDR3 nucleotides are TGTGCCAGCAGTCTCCATGACAAGTTCTACGAGCAGTACTTC. Its protein product is CASSLHDKFYEQYF.

In its sample, this clone was seen a few times. The chain joins TRBV6-1 to TRBJ2-2; 7 bases line up with TRBD1. V trimming: 6 bases; J trimming: 5 bases; junction bases outside the gene matches: 3. CDR3 length equals 13 residues. CDR1 and CDR2 from the germline V gene are MNHNS and SASEGT. In DNA, the CDR3 is TGTGCCAGCAGGGACAGGATTACCGGGGAGCTGTTTTTT. Protein: CASRDRITGELFF.

The rearrangement joins TRBV6-5 to TRBJ1-1, with no clear D. The germline gives CDR1 MNHEY, CDR2 SVGAGI. The CDR3 totals 12 residues. Trimming stripped 6 bases from V and 7 bases from J, with 12 bases between. CDR3 region: CASSPSVGEAFF. The CDR3 DNA reads TGTGCCAGCAGCCCTAGCGTCGGTGAAGCTTTCTTT.

The gene calls are TRBV25-1 and TRBJ2-2; no firm D call. V lost 2 bases, J lost 0 bases, and 7 bases lay in between. Germline lookup yields CDR1 MGHDK and CDR2 SYGVNS. The CDR3 spans 15 residues. The CDR3 DNA follows: TGTGCCAGCAGTGAAACCAGGACGAACACCGGGGAGCTGTTTTTT. Protein: CASSETRTNTGELFF.

The chain carries TRBV6-5 and TRBJ1-2, with D unclear. V was shortened by 0 bases and J by 1 base, with 6 bases between the two germline ends. CDR3 length: 14 amino acids. Germline V gives CDR1 MNHEY, CDR2 SVGAGI. CDR3 bases: TGTGCCAGCAGTTACTCACCCTTTAACTATGGCTACACCTTC. It codes for CASSYSPFNYGYTF.

This clone was observed a few times. The chain links TRBV10-3 to TRBJ2-2, with D possibly matching TRBD2 (5 bases). CDR3 length: 14 amino acids. V shed 2 bases and J shed 4 bases, with 8 bases lying between them. The germline CDR1 and CDR2 sequences are ENHRY and SYGVKD. The CDR3, as DNA: TGTGCCATCAGTGAGGGCGGGCTCACCGGGGAGCTGTTTTTT. It specifies CAISEGGLTGELFF.

This sequence joins TRBV2 and TRBJ1-2; 9 bases agree with TRBD1. With 6 bases clipped from V and 6 bases from J, the junction kept 5 bases outside the gene matches. CDR1 and CDR2 from the germline V gene are SNHLY and FYNNEI. This CDR3 contains 13 residues. Written as DNA, the CDR3 is TGTGCCAGCAGGATGGGACAGGGAAATGGCTACACCTTC. Translated: CASRMGQGNGYTF.

This clone was seen a few times. The identical CDR3 is also encoded by other nucleotide sequences in the sample. The V and J genes are TRBV29-1 and TRBJ2-5; D possibly matches TRBD1 or TRBD2 (5 bases each). The CDR3 consists of 14 residues. Trimming took 6 bases from V and 5 from J, leaving 19 bases between them. Germline CDR1 and CDR2: SQVTM and ANQGSEA. The CDR3 here is CSVGPRGPGETQYF. As DNA, the CDR3 is TGCAGCGTGGGGCCGCGAGGGCCCGGGGAGACCCAGTACTTC.